This T cell receptor beta chain came from a study of Graves' ophthalmopathy and Graves' hyperthyroidism. TCR beta CDR3 amplification used RNA transcripts. Following a first-round RT-PCR that used HTBI primers, a second-round multiplex PCR was carried out. TCRdb independently ran MiXCR on the multiplex PCR reads; one entry per CDR3 protein. Of approximately 460,000 distinct CDR3 sequences listed, about an eighth are singletons. This CDR3 spans 16 amino acids. The germline gives CDR1 ENHRY, CDR2 SYGVKD. After removal of 0 bases from V and 4 bases from J, the junction contained 2 bases not matched to a gene.

The chain employs TRBV10-3 and TRBJ2-7; 14 bases line up with TRBD2. This TCR came from a woman aged 30 to 39 with Graves' ophthalmopathy. The sequenced sample consisted of blood. The CDR3 is CAISESGLAGEYEQYF. The CDR3 DNA reads as TGTGCCATCAGTGAGTCGGGACTAGCGGGAGAGTACGAGCAGTACTTC.